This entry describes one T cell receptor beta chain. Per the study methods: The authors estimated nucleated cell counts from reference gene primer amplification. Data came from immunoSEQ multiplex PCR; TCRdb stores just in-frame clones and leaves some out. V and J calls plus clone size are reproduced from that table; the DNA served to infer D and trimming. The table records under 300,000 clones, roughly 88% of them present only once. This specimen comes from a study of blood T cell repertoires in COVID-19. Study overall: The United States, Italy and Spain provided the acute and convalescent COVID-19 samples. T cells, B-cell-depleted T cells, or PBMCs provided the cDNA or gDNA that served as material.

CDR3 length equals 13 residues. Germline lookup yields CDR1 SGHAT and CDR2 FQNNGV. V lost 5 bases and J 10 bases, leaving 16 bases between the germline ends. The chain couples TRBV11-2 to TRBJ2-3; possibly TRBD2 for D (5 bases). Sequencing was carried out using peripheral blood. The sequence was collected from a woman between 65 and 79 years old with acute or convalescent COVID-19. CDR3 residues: CASSGGGRRAQYF. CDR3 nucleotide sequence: TGTGCCAGCAGCGGCGGCGGGCGGCGGGCGCAGTATTTT.